These 7 T cell receptor beta chains were sequenced from one sample in a study of blood T cell repertoires in COVID-19. Repertoires were generated with immunoSEQ multiplex PCR, while TCRdb's copy carries only in-frame clones and drops some. The table lists approximately 69,000 clones, around 80% of them singletons. Sample: peripheral blood. The source of these receptors is a man over 45 with COVID-19, enrolled during active disease.

The rearrangement joins TRBV7-4 to TRBJ1-3; D gene uncertain. Per germline, CDR1 SGHVT and CDR2 SQSDAQ. The CDR3 loop spans 13 amino acids. Trimming cost V 6 bases and J 7 bases, with 13 bases left between them. CDR3 in amino acids: CASRCAWRNTIYF. DNA for the CDR3: TGTGCCAGCAGATGTGCGTGGAGGAACACCATATATTTT.

The rearrangement uses TRBV6-5 and TRBJ2-1; the match to TRBD2 covers 7 bases. J lost 9 bases, V lost 4 bases, and 9 bases had no gene match. The CDR3 covers 14 residues. Germline values: CDR1 MNHEY, CDR2 SVGAGI. CDR3 DNA sequence: TGTGCCAGCAGTTCCTCGGGGGGTTGGGCTGAGCAGTTCTTC. Amino acid sequence: CASSSSGGWAEQFF.

This clone was observed a few times. V is TRBV12-5 and J is TRBJ1-2; no reliable D call. The CDR3 totals 13 residues. CDR1 is LGHNT, CDR2 FRNRAP, per germline. The V end was cut by 0 bases, the J end by 1 base, with 3 bases between. In DNA, the CDR3 is TGTGCTAGTGGTTTGGTACATAACTATGGCTACACCTTC. Its protein is CASGLVHNYGYTF.

This clone came up a few times. J is TRBJ1-1 and V is TRBV19; possible D gene TRBD1, 6 bases. The CDR3 extends over 16 amino acids. Germline V gives CDR1 LNHDA, CDR2 SQIVND (reference sequence). V dropped 7 bases and J dropped 0 bases, with 18 bases sitting between them. The CDR3 loop is CASTPGTGSLNTEAFF. As DNA, the CDR3 is TGTGCCAGTACCCCCGGTACAGGGTCCCTGAACACTGAAGCTTTCTTT.

The chain employs TRBV19 and TRBJ1-4; TRBD1 might be the D (6 bases). V was cut by 3 bases and J by 6 bases, with 11 bases left in between. Germline lookup yields CDR1 LNHDA and CDR2 SQIVND (reference sequence). CDR3 length: 14 residues. This chain's CDR3 is CASSMYPGDEKLFF. The CDR3, as DNA: TGTGCCAGTAGTATGTATCCAGGGGATGAAAAACTGTTTTTT.

As to this clone: At the DNA level, this CDR3 is encoded by other sequences in the same sample as well. V is TRBV27 and J is TRBJ2-4, with D perhaps TRBD1 (6 bases). The CDR3 is 16 amino acids. V lost 5 bases and J 0 bases, leaving 14 bases between the germline ends. The germline V gene encodes CDR1 MNHEY and CDR2 SMNVEV (reference sequence). Written as DNA, the CDR3 is TGTGCCAGCAGTCCCAGGGGCGGACTAGCCAAAAACATTCAGTACTTC. Protein product: CASSPRGGLAKNIQYF.

The rearrangement links TRBV6-1 to TRBJ2-7, with 8 bases identical to TRBD1. V was pared by 2 bases and J by 4 bases, with 4 bases of the junction left unmatched. Germline V gene data show CDR1 as MNHNS and CDR2 as SASEGT. The CDR3 loop spans 14 amino acids. The CDR3 bases are TGTGCCAGCAGTGAAAGGCAGGGGGCTTACGAGCAGTACTTC. Encoded protein: CASSERQGAYEQYF.